This TCR beta chain was identified during a study of T cell repertoires in cytomegalovirus infection. For the study at large: CMV infection and matching HLA type were both indicated by public TCR beta signatures.

Study-wide points: The response measured ex vivo was dominated by TCR beta clonotypes (HLA-C-restricted and CMV-specific).

TCRdb recomputed calls from the reads with MiXCR, one row per CDR3 protein. The repertoire holds just under 500,000 distinct CDR3 sequences, with roughly 34% as singletons. There are a few counts of this clonotype. Antigen unknown. CDR1 and CDR2 from the germline V gene are MNHEY and SVGEGT. This CDR3 is built from 11 residues. Trimming pared 7 bases from V and 4 bases from J, leaving 5 bases between. The chain couples TRBV6-2 or TRBV6-3 to TRBJ2-1, with D hard to call. The sample consisted of cultured PBMCs, taken from culture after CMV antigen stimulation. The origin of this receptor is a human donor in good health (CMV status not recorded). Some clones in this sample may be carry-over from other donors' samples. The CDR3 DNA reads as TGTGCCAGCACGGAATACAATGAGCAGTTCTTC. As protein: CASTEYNEQFF.